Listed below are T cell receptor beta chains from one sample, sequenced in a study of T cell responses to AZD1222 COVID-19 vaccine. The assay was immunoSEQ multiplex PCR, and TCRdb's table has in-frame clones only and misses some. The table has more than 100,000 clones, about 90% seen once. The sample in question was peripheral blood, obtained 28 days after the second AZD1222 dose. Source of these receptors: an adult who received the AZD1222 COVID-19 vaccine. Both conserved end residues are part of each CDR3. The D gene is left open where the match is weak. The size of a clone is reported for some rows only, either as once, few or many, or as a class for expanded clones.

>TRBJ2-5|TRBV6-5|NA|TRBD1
TGTGCCAGCACCGGGGGACAGGGGCAAGAGACCCAGTACTTC
CASTGGQGQETQYF
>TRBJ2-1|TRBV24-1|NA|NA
TGTGCCACCAGTGATTTACGTTCGGGCAGGGGTTTCTACAATGAGCAGTTCTTC
CATSDLRSGRGFYNEQFF
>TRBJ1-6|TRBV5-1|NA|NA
TGCGCCAGCAGCTTGGTACAGGGCCCTAATTCACCCCTCCACTTT
CASSLVQGPNSPLHF
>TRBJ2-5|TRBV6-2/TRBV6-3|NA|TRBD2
TGTGCCAGCAGCCCACCGGGACTAGAAGAGACCCAGTACTTC
CASSPPGLEETQYF
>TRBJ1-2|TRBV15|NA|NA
TGTGCCACCAGCGTGACAGAGTCTAACTATGGCTACACCTTC
CATSVTESNYGYTF
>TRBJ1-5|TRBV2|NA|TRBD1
TGTGCCAGCAGGGGGGACAGGAACAGCAATCAGCCCCAGCATTTT
CASRGDRNSNQPQHF
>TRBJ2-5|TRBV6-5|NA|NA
TGTGCCAGCCGCAGCCCTTGGGGCAGCCAAGAGACCCAGTACTTC
CASRSPWGSQETQYF
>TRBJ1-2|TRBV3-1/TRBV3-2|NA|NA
TGTGCCAGCAGCCAAAGGTCGGAGGGGGGTGGCTACACCTTC
CASSQRSEGGGYTF
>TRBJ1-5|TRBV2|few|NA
TGTGCCAGCACGTCGGAGGGCAATCAGCCCCAGCATTTT
CASTSEGNQPQHF
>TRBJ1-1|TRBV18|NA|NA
TGTGCCAGCTCACCATTGAGACAGGCGAACACTGAAGCTTTCTTT
CASSPLRQANTEAFF
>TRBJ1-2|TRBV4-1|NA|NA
TGCGCCAGCAGCCTGGACAGCTGGTTGTATGGCTACACCTTC
CASSLDSWLYGYTF
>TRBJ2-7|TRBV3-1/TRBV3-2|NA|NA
TGTGCCAGCAGCCCCCGTAGTATCTACGAGCAGTACTTC
CASSPRSIYEQYF
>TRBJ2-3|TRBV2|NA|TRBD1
TGTGCCAGCAGAGAAATACAGGGGGCTAACACAGATACGCAGTATTTT
CASREIQGANTDTQYF
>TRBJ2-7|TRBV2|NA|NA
TGTGCCAGCAGCGCCGACCTAGCGAACGGCTACGAGCAGTACTTC
CASSADLANGYEQYF
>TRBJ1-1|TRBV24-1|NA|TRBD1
TGTGCCACCAGTGACCCAAGACAGGGGGGCACTGAAGCTTTCTTT
CATSDPRQGGTEAFF
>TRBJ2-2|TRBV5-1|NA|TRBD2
TGCGCCAGCAGGTCCCCGGGACTAGCGGGAGTCCCCGGGGAGCTGTTTTTT
CASRSPGLAGVPGELFF
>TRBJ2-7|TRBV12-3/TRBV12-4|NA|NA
TGTGCCAGCAGTTCGCGGGGATCGAACGAGCAGTACTTC
CASSSRGSNEQYF
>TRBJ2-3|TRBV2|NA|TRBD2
TGTGCCAGCAGTGCAGGGTACAGGTGGCGGATTAGCGGGAAGACTAGCACAGATACGCAGTATTTT
CASSAGYRWRISGKTSTDTQYF
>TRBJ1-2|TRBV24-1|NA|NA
TGTGCCACCAGTGCGTCAACTGCAGGGGCCTTAGAAGATGGCTACACCTTC
CATSASTAGALEDGYTF
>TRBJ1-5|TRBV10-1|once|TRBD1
TGCGCCAGCCACTTCTCTTGGACAGGGGATAATCAGCCCCAGCATTTT
CASHFSWTGDNQPQHF
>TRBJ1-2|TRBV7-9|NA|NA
TGTGACCAGGCGGAGTTGGGGATAGGGTTGAACTATGGCTACACCTTC
CDQAELGIGLNYGYTF
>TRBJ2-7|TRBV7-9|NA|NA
TGTGCCAGCAGCTGGACGAACTACGAGCAGTACTTC
CASSWTNYEQYF
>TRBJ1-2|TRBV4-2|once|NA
TGTGCCAGCAGCCCGCCCGACCGAAGGGACGATGGCTACACCTTC
CASSPPDRRDDGYTF
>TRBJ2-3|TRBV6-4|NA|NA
TGTGCCAGCAGTGACCGGAACTACCTACTAGGGGGCACAGATACGCAGTATTTT
CASSDRNYLLGGTDTQYF
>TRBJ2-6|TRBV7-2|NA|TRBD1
TGTGCCAGCAGCCCCGACAGGGTCTATGGGGCCAACGTCCTGACTTTC
CASSPDRVYGANVLTF
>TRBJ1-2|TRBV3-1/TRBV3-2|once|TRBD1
TGTGCCAGCAGCCAAGTGTCGGCAGGGGGCGATCGTGGCTACACCTTC
CASSQVSAGGDRGYTF
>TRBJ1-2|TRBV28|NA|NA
TGTGCCAGCAGTCCCCCTGGGGGGCGCGGCGGCTACACCTTC
CASSPPGGRGGYTF
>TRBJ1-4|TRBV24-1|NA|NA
TGTGCCACCAGTGGTACTGGGCCATTTGAAAAACTGTTTTTT
CATSGTGPFEKLFF
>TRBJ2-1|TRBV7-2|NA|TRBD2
TGTGCCAGCAGCTTTAGGGGGACTAGCAATGAGCAGTTCTTC
CASSFRGTSNEQFF
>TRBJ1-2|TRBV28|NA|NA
TGTGCCAGCAGTCTTGACAGAGTATATGGCTACACCTTC
CASSLDRVYGYTF
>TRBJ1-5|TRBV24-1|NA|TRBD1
TGTGCCACCAGTGATCCGGGACAGGGAGGTAATCAGCCCCAGCATTTT
CATSDPGQGGNQPQHF
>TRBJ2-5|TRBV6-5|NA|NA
TGTGCCAGCATGTTAGGGGTCGGATGGGAGACCCAGTACTTC
CASMLGVGWETQYF
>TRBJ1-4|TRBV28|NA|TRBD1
TGTGCCAGCAGTTCAAGGACAGGCCTTAATGAAAAACTGTTTTTT
CASSSRTGLNEKLFF
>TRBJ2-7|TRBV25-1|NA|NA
TGTGCCAGCAGTGACCCGAGTACAGGGTCATACGAGCAGTACTTC
CASSDPSTGSYEQYF
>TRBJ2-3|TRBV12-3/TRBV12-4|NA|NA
TGTGCCAGCAGTTTAGGGGAACTACATACGCAGTATTTT
CASSLGELHTQYF
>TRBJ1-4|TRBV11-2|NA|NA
TGTGCCAGCACCCCAAGACTTAATGAAAAACTGTTTTTT
CASTPRLNEKLFF
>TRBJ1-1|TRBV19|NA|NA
TGTGCCAGTAATCCACAGGTGTCCATGAACACTGAAGCTTTCTTT
CASNPQVSMNTEAFF
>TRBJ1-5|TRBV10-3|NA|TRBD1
TGTGCCATCAGTGAGTCCCGACAGGGAGAAAATCAGCCCCAGCATTTT
CAISESRQGENQPQHF
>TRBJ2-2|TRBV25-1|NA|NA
TGTGCCAGCACCAGCCATATAGAGCTGTTTTTT
CASTSHIELFF
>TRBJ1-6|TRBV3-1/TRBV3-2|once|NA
TGTGCCAGCAGCCCAGCCCGGGGGAATTCACCCCTCCACTTT
CASSPARGNSPLHF
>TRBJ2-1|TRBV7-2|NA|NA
TGTGCCAGCAGCTTATTCGGGGTGTACAATGAGCAGTTCTTC
CASSLFGVYNEQFF
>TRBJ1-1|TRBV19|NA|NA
TGTGCCAGTTCGAGGACTCCCAGATTCATGAACACTGAAGCTTTCTTT
CASSRTPRFMNTEAFF
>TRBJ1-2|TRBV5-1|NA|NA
TGCGCCAGCAGCTTTCTGGGCGGAGCAACCGGCTACACCTTC
CASSFLGGATGYTF